A single sample is the source of the 31 T cell receptor beta chains below, sequenced in a study of cytomegalovirus exposure and HLA in healthy donors. With 60 Vbeta and 13 Jbeta primers, the PCR was carried out. Sequencing used immunoSEQ multiplex PCR; TCRdb keeps in-frame clones, though not all of them. The table lists 77,000 or so clones, 84% of them singletons. Source material: PBMCs. These receptors came from a man in his 70s in good health and CMV-seropositive.

The sample holds a few counts of this clone. The gene calls are TRBV2 and TRBJ2-5, with 7 bases identical to TRBD2. The CDR3 length is 12 residues. Trimming took 6 bases from V and 3 from J; bases not matched to a gene: 1. Germline values: CDR1 SNHLY, CDR2 FYNNEI. In DNA, the CDR3 is TGTGCCAGCAGGGGGGGGGAAGAGACCCAGTACTTC. Translated, it gives CASRGGEETQYF.

The J gene is TRBJ2-4, the V gene TRBV6-5; 8 bases match TRBD1. Germline CDR1 is MNHEY and CDR2 is SVGAGI. Trimming removed 6 bases from V and 7 bases from J; junction bases left unmatched: 5. The CDR3 is 13 residues long. The CDR3 loop reads CASSGQGRNIQYF. CDR3 DNA: TGTGCCAGCAGCGGACAGGGCAGGAACATTCAGTACTTC.

J is TRBJ1-2 and V is TRBV7-9; TRBD1 matches 8 bases. With V trimmed by 3 bases and J by 6 bases, 6 bases remained unmatched. Per germline, CDR1 SEHNR and CDR2 FQNEAQ (reference sequence). The CDR3 is 14 amino acids. Written as DNA, the CDR3 is TGTGCCAGCAGCTTGAGACAGGGGCAGGATGGCTACACCTTC. Amino acid sequence: CASSLRQGQDGYTF.

The gene calls are TRBV10-3 and TRBJ2-3, with D perhaps matching TRBD2 (6 bases). This CDR3 has 15 residues. Trimming took off 4 bases at V and 0 bases at J, with 11 bases between the two ends. Germline CDR1 is ENHRY and CDR2 is SYGVKD. The CDR3 DNA is TGTGCCATCAGTGCCTTCGGGACTAGCACAGATACGCAGTATTTT. It is translated as CAISAFGTSTDTQYF.

The V call is TRBV30, the J call TRBJ2-7; maybe TRBD2 (6 bases). V gave up 4 bases and J gave up 4 bases, with 8 bases separating them. The germline V gene has CDR1 GTSNPN and CDR2 SVGIG (reference sequence). The CDR3 extends over 11 amino acids. This CDR3 is CAWTRGYEQYF. CDR3 in DNA: TGTGCCTGGACGCGGGGATACGAGCAGTACTTC.

This clone occurred a few times. V is TRBV6-6 and J is TRBJ1-5; D might be TRBD1 (5 bases). Trimming pared 4 bases from V and 1 base from J, leaving 8 bases between. The length of the CDR3 is 14 residues. Looked up from germline, CDR1 is MNHNY and CDR2 is SVGAGI (reference sequence). The CDR3 bases are TGTGCCAGCAGTTCCAGGGCCAGCAATCAGCCCCAGCATTTT. It yields the protein CASSSRASNQPQHF.

The rearrangement links TRBV27 to TRBJ2-1, with D perhaps matching TRBD2 (6 bases). The CDR3 runs to 14 residues. Germline CDR1 is MNHEY and CDR2 is SMNVEV (reference sequence). Trimming took 2 bases from V and 3 from J, leaving 8 bases between them. CDR3 region: CASSLGGFYNEQFF. The CDR3 DNA is TGTGCCAGCAGTTTAGGAGGGTTCTACAATGAGCAGTTCTTC.

In its sample, this clone was seen a few times. J is TRBJ2-1 and V is TRBV2; D may be TRBD2 (6 bases). The CDR3 consists of 15 residues. Trimming removed 2 bases at V and 7 bases at J, with 15 bases between. The germline V gene encodes CDR1 SNHLY and CDR2 FYNNEI. DNA of the CDR3: TGTGCCAGCAGTGAATGGGAACTAGCCAAGAATGAGCAGTTCTTC. It yields the protein CASSEWELAKNEQFF.

This chain links TRBV12-1 with TRBJ1-2; TRBD1, as called in the table, went unchecked against the DNA. TRBV12-1 is designated a pseudogene. The CDR3 is 13 amino acids. The CDR3 is CATFHRFNYGYTF. Here the CDR3 DNA reads TGTGCCACCTTTCACAGGTTTAACTATGGCTACACCTTC.

The J gene is TRBJ1-2, the V gene TRBV10-3, with 8 nucleotides matching TRBD1. The junction had 7 bases not matched to a gene; V was cut back by 6 bases and J by 4 bases. The CDR3 extends over 14 amino acids. Germline values: CDR1 ENHRY, CDR2 SYGVKD. The CDR3 sequence: CAISQQGEGYGYTF. CDR3 DNA sequence: TGTGCCATCAGCCAACAGGGGGAGGGCTATGGCTACACCTTC.

The chain combines TRBV4-1 with TRBJ2-7; no definite D call. CDR1 is MGHRA, CDR2 YSYEKL, per germline. CDR3 size: 15 residues. V lost 4 bases, J lost 6 bases, and 19 bases lay in between. The CDR3 nucleotides are TGCGCCAGCAGCCCATCTACCCTATCCCTCTCCGAGCAGTACTTC. Translated: CASSPSTLSLSEQYF.

J is TRBJ2-2 and V is TRBV11-2; 9 bases line up with TRBD2. This CDR3 spans 16 amino acids. The junction had 6 bases not matched to a gene; V was cut back by 1 base and J by 6 bases. Germline V gene lookup returns CDR1 SGHAT and CDR2 FQNNGV. The CDR3 coding sequence is TGTGCCAGCAGCTTAGGAGGCGGGGGGGTTTCCGGGGAGCTGTTTTTT. It codes for CASSLGGGGVSGELFF. Full variable domain (outside the CDR3, taken from reference TRBV11-2 and TRBJ2-2): EAGVAQSPRYKIIEKRQSVAFWCNPISGHATLYWYQQILGQGPKLLIQFQNNGVVDDSQLPKDRFSAERLKGVDSTLKIQPAKLEDSAVYLCASSLGGGGVSGELFFGEGSRLTVL.

The chain is built from TRBV7-9 and TRBJ1-1, with 7 nucleotides matching TRBD1. The length of the CDR3 is 14 residues. Germline values: CDR1 SEHNR, CDR2 FQNEAQ (reference sequence). J was trimmed by 0 bases and V by 2 bases; bases with no gene match: 0. This CDR3 reads CASSLQGVNTEAFF. CDR3 coding DNA: TGTGCCAGCAGCTTACAGGGGGTGAACACTGAAGCTTTCTTT.

The gene calls are TRBV5-1 and TRBJ2-7; 14 bases map to TRBD2. With 4 bases clipped from V and 3 bases from J, the junction kept 6 bases outside the gene matches. CDR3 length equals 16 residues. CDR1 and CDR2 from the germline V gene are SGHRS and YFSETQ. The CDR3 DNA reads TGCGCCAGCAGCAAAGGACTAGCGGGAGGTAGCTACGAGCAGTACTTC. It translates to CASSKGLAGGSYEQYF.

This chain connects TRBV19 to TRBJ2-6; no reliable D call. V lost 5 bases to trimming and J lost 0 bases, with 5 bases between them. The CDR3 is made up of 14 amino acids. In germline, CDR1 is LNHDA, CDR2 SQIVND (reference sequence). The CDR3 loop is CASSPSSGANVLTF. DNA for the CDR3: TGTGCCAGTAGTCCCAGCTCTGGGGCCAACGTCCTGACTTTC.

This clone was recorded only once. V and J are TRBV6-1 and TRBJ2-3, with a possible D match to TRBD2 (5 bases). Germline assignment: CDR1 MNHNS and CDR2 SASEGT. Trimming pared 6 bases from V and 7 bases from J, leaving 17 bases between. This CDR3 comprises 14 residues. The CDR3 loop is CASREVRFVNTQYF. CDR3 bases: TGTGCCAGCAGGGAGGTTAGGTTCGTGAATACGCAGTATTTT.

The chain recombines TRBV7-6 with TRBJ2-1; the match to TRBD2 covers 9 bases. Germline lookup yields CDR1 SGHVS and CDR2 FNYEAQ. The CDR3 covers 15 residues. V was pared by 5 bases and J by 2 bases, with 4 bases of the junction left unmatched. The CDR3 sequence: CASSPSGTTYNEQFF. The CDR3 nucleotides read TGTGCCAGCAGCCCTAGCGGGACGACCTACAATGAGCAGTTCTTC.

This clone occurred a few times. This chain joins TRBV11-3 and TRBJ1-5; 10 nucleotides align to TRBD1. Unmatched junction bases numbered 9, after V lost 5 bases and J lost 2 bases. CDR3 length equals 17 residues. Looked up from germline, CDR1 is SGHNT and CDR2 is YENEEA. The CDR3, as DNA: TGTGCCAGCAGCCCCCCCGGGACAGGGGTGTGCAATCAGCCCCAGCATTTT. Its protein product is CASSPPGTGVCNQPQHF.

V and J are TRBV7-8 and TRBJ1-6; a possible D gene is TRBD1 (5 bases). Germline V lookup: CDR1 SGHVS, CDR2 FQNEAQ. This CDR3 spans 15 amino acids. V lost 5 bases to trimming and J lost 6 bases, with 14 bases between them. The CDR3 DNA reads TGTGCCAGCAGCAGCCAAGGGGTCCTTAATTCACCCCTCCACTTT. Protein product: CASSSQGVLNSPLHF.

The chain has TRBV7-6 and TRBJ2-1; 9 nucleotides agree with TRBD2. Trimming removed 4 bases from V and 2 bases from J; junction bases left unmatched: 3. Germline V gene sequence: CDR1 SGHVS, CDR2 FNYEAQ. CDR3 length: 15 amino acids. The CDR3 protein is CASSSTSGTYNEQFF. In DNA, the CDR3 is TGTGCCAGCAGCTCGACTAGCGGAACCTACAATGAGCAGTTCTTC.

This clone was picked up a small number of times. The chain uses TRBV10-3 and TRBJ2-5; 7 positions agree with TRBD2. Per germline, CDR1 ENHRY and CDR2 SYGVKD. Trimming removed 10 bases from V and 2 bases from J; junction bases left unmatched: 13. There are 15 residues in the CDR3. The CDR3 bases are TGTGCCACGTGGGAGGGCTTCGGTACACAAGAGACCCAGTACTTC. Its protein is CATWEGFGTQETQYF.

This clone was seen a handful of times. V gene TRBV6-5 combines with J gene TRBJ1-5, with 7 bases aligning to TRBD1. After removal of 6 bases from V and 6 bases from J, the junction contained 2 bases not matched to a gene. Germline assignment: CDR1 MNHEY and CDR2 SVGAGI. The CDR3 contains 12 residues. The CDR3 sequence: CASRTGFQPQHF. CDR3 sequence (DNA): TGTGCCAGCAGGACAGGGTTTCAGCCCCAGCATTTT.

This chain joins TRBV19 and TRBJ2-2, with 8 bases identical to TRBD2. Germline V lookup: CDR1 LNHDA, CDR2 SQIVND (reference sequence). CDR3 length: 14 amino acids. V dropped 7 bases and J dropped 7; count of bases not matched to a gene: 8. The CDR3 region is CASISGTSVGELFF. The CDR3 region has the DNA TGTGCCAGTATTTCCGGGACTAGTGTCGGGGAGCTGTTTTTT. Complete variable domain (other parts from reference TRBV19 and TRBJ2-2): DGGITQSPKYLFRKEGQNVTLSCEQNLNHDAMYWYRQDPGQGLRLIYYSQIVNDFQKGDIAEGYSVSREKKESFPLTVTSAQKNPTAFYLCASISGTSVGELFFGEGSRLTVL.

The chain employs TRBV19 and TRBJ2-5; 7 bases agree with TRBD1. Germline CDR1 and CDR2: LNHDA and SQIVND (reference sequence). V lost 8 bases, J lost 5 bases, and 2 bases stayed unmatched. The CDR3 is made up of 11 amino acids. Written as DNA, the CDR3 is TGTGCCAGTCGACAGGGTGAGACCCAGTACTTC. This sequence encodes CASRQGETQYF.

Worth noting for this clone: It is likely a read error, because the conserved phenylalanine at the end of the CDR3 is missing. V usage is TRBV29-1 and J usage is TRBJ2-3; D is unclear. Germline V gives CDR1 SQVTM, CDR2 ANQGSEA. Trimming cost V 6 bases and J 2 bases, with 6 bases left between them. There are 11 residues in the CDR3. This CDR3 reads CSVTYTDTQYV. CDR3 DNA: TGCAGCGTCACATACACAGATACGCAGTATGTT.

V usage is TRBV28 and J usage is TRBJ2-5, with TRBD1 matching over 8 bases. J was trimmed by 3 bases and V by 2 bases; bases with no gene match: 2. The germline CDR1 and CDR2 sequences are MDHEN and SYDVKM. The CDR3 is 14 amino acids. The CDR3 reads CASSLQGAKETQYF. The CDR3 DNA reads as TGTGCCAGCAGTTTACAGGGGGCAAAAGAGACCCAGTACTTC.

The chain couples TRBV28 to TRBJ2-6, with 7 bases identical to TRBD1. Unmatched junction bases numbered 1, after V lost 8 bases and J lost 0 bases. This CDR3 comprises 14 residues. Germline V CDR1 and CDR2: MDHEN, SYDVKM. The CDR3 DNA reads TGTGCCAGCCGGGACAGCTCTGGGGCCAACGTCCTGACTTTC. It yields the protein CASRDSSGANVLTF.

This chain links TRBV2 with TRBJ2-7; 9 bases are shared with TRBD1. J lost 0 bases, V lost 5 bases, and 2 bases had no gene match. The V gene's germline CDR1 is SNHLY and CDR2 FYNNEI. This CDR3 region has 14 residues. CDR3 protein: CASSRTGDSYEQYF. Written as DNA, the CDR3 is TGTGCCAGCAGTAGGACAGGGGACTCCTACGAGCAGTACTTC.

The gene calls are TRBV7-2 and TRBJ2-7; a possible D gene is TRBD2 (7 bases). Trimming took off 6 bases at V and 5 bases at J, with 20 bases between the two ends. The length of the CDR3 is 15 residues. Germline loops: CDR1 SGHTA, CDR2 FQGNSA. The CDR3 reads CASSKRGGAVHEQYF. The CDR3, as DNA: TGTGCCAGCAGTAAAAGGGGGGGGGCCGTGCACGAGCAGTACTTC.

This clone occurred once. J is TRBJ2-7 and V is TRBV1; TRBD1, the table's D call, was not compared with the DNA. TRBV1 is listed as a pseudogene. CDR3 length: 17 amino acids. CDR3 bases: TGCACCAGCAGCCAAGAATGTAGGGGACAGGGGGCCTACGAGCAGTACTTC. Residues: CTSSQECRGQGAYEQYF.

V and J are TRBV6-1 and TRBJ2-7; no clear D. V shed 6 bases and J shed 2 bases, with 14 bases lying between them. This CDR3 comprises 14 residues. CDR1 is MNHNS, CDR2 SASEGT, per germline. The CDR3 nucleotides read TGTGCCAGCAGCCCCGCTAGTGAGCCCTACGAGCAGTACTTC. Translated, it gives CASSPASEPYEQYF.